These 5 T cell receptor beta chains were sequenced from one sample in a study of blood T cells in healthy people across ages. The use of a sample-barcoded 5' primer and a J-beta primer mix characterized a second PCR of about 7 to 12 cycles. TCRdb redid the calling of the 5' RACE reads with MiXCR, one entry per CDR3 protein. This table holds 500,000 to 700,000 distinct CDR3 sequences, around 31% found once. Sequenced material: blood. Receptors were obtained from a woman older than 75 in good health.

Note on this clonotype: A much larger clone differs by one base, so this may be a read error. The chain is built from TRBV20-1 and TRBJ2-1; 8 bases match TRBD2. The J call may not be correct, given that the DNA end is closer to TRBJ2-7. The CDR3 sequence is 15 residues long. Germline V CDR1 and CDR2: DFQATT, SNEGSKA (reference sequence). In DNA, the CDR3 is TGCAGTGCTAGTAAAGCGGGGGATTCCTACAATGAGCAGTACTTC. This translates into CSASKAGDSYNEQYF.

The J gene is TRBJ1-2, the V gene TRBV3-1, with D possibly being TRBD1 (5 bases). Germline V gives CDR1 LGHDT, CDR2 YNNKEL (reference sequence). The CDR3 spans 15 residues. V lost 4 bases, J lost 3 bases, and 15 bases lay in between. The CDR3 bases are TGTGCCAGCAGCCCGTTTGGCAGGGTTGACTATGGCTACACCTTC. Translating gives CASSPFGRVDYGYTF.

There are a few counts of this clonotype. V is TRBV5-8 and J is TRBJ1-5; D possibly corresponds to TRBD1 (5 bases). Germline V lookup: CDR1 SGHTS, CDR2 YDEGEE. There are 14 residues in the CDR3. V was pared by 1 base and J by 9 bases, with 14 bases between. CDR3 sequence (DNA): TGTGCCAGCAGCTTGCGTCGGGGGATGGGGCCCCAGCATTTT. Amino acid sequence: CASSLRRGMGPQHF.

The J gene is TRBJ2-5, the V gene TRBV20-1; the match to TRBD1 covers 8 bases. CDR1 DFQATT and CDR2 SNEGSKA come from the germline V gene (reference sequence). The CDR3 spans 14 residues. The V gene end was trimmed by 0 bases and the J gene end by 5 bases; junction bases not matched to a gene: 5. CDR3 region: CSARDPGGWETQYF. The CDR3 nucleotides are TGCAGTGCTAGAGATCCAGGGGGCTGGGAGACCCAGTACTTC.

This clonotype appeared a few times. The chain uses TRBV4-3 and TRBJ1-2; D unclear. V gave up 0 bases and J gave up 3 bases, with 14 bases separating them. Per the germline V gene, CDR1 is LGHNA and CDR2 is YSLEER. This CDR3 contains 16 residues. CDR3: CASSQDVRSLHYGYTF. CDR3 DNA: TGCGCCAGCAGCCAAGATGTGCGGTCTCTCCACTATGGCTACACCTTC.